A selection of T cell receptor beta chains follows, all from one sample in a study of Ad26.COV2.S vaccination and SARS-CoV-2 variants. Sequencing used immunoSEQ multiplex PCR; TCRdb keeps in-frame clones, though not all of them. The sample contains approximately 350,000 clones, about nine tenths of which appear only once. The source material was peripheral blood, sampled in a trial of Ad26.COV2.S vaccine versus placebo. These receptors were taken from a person aged 18-65 years who received the Ad26.COV2.S COVID-19 vaccine or a placebo. The CDR3 runs from the conserved cysteine through the conserved F or W. D genes are given only for firm matches. Rows give clone size only sometimes, using once, few, many, or a class for an expanded clone.

TRBJ2-7	few	15	TRBV11-2	TRBD2	CASSLDVAGGNEQYF	TGTGCCAGCAGCTTAGATGTAGCGGGGGGCAACGAGCAGTACTTC
TRBJ1-1	once	13	TRBV6-1	.	CASSERWNTEAFF	TGTGCCAGCAGTGAAAGGTGGAACACTGAAGCTTTCTTT
TRBJ1-1	.	11	TRBV29-1	TRBD1	CSVWTGTEAFF	TGCAGCGTTTGGACAGGGACCGAAGCTTTCTTT
TRBJ2-2	.	13	TRBV18	.	CASSPLAPGELFF	TGTGCCAGCTCACCATTGGCGCCCGGGGAGCTGTTTTTT
TRBJ2-7	.	15	TRBV7-3	.	CASSLYGQGGDEQYF	TGTGCCAGCAGCTTATACGGCCAGGGCGGCGACGAGCAGTACTTC
TRBJ2-3	.	15	TRBV5-1	.	CASSLVASSTDTQYF	TGCGCCAGCAGCTTGGTTGCCTCTAGCACAGATACGCAGTATTTT
TRBJ2-7	.	15	TRBV9	.	CASSVGGDPSYEQYF	TGTGCCAGCAGCGTAGGAGGGGACCCCTCCTACGAGCAGTACTTC
TRBJ1-2	.	13	TRBV14	.	CASRRGSGYGYTF	TGTGCCAGCCGGAGGGGGTCTGGGTATGGCTACACCTTC
TRBJ2-7	.	13	TRBV6-5	.	CASSLTRSYEQYF	TGTGCCAGCAGTTTAACTAGGAGCTACGAGCAGTACTTC
TRBJ1-1	.	17	TRBV7-9	TRBD1	CASSLGGQGLLNTEAFF	TGTGCCAGCAGCTTAGGCGGACAGGGGCTCCTGAACACTGAAGCTTTCTTT
TRBJ2-7	.	11	TRBV7-2	.	CASSLSGEQYF	TGTGCCAGCAGCTTATCTGGGGAGCAGTACTTC
TRBJ1-4	once	17	TRBV5-4	.	CASSLEGGWNNHEKLFF	TGTGCCAGCAGCTTGGAGGGGGGCTGGAACAACCATGAAAAACTGTTTTTT
TRBJ1-2	.	14	TRBV6-5	TRBD1	CASRRGQGVDGYTF	TGTGCCAGCAGAAGAGGACAGGGAGTGGATGGCTACACCTTC
TRBJ2-5	.	14	TRBV18	.	CASSPLPAQETQYF	TGTGCCAGCTCACCACTGCCCGCACAAGAGACCCAGTACTTC
TRBJ1-2	few	14	TRBV2	.	CASTLRGFDYGYTF	TGTGCCAGCACCCTCAGGGGATTTGACTATGGCTACACCTTC
TRBJ1-6	.	14	TRBV19	.	CASSMGKRDSPLHF	TGTGCCAGTAGTATGGGCAAACGTGATTCACCCCTCCACTTT
TRBJ2-5	.	14	TRBV6-2/TRBV6-3	TRBD1	CASSKGQGQETQYF	TGTGCCAGCAGCAAAGGACAGGGACAAGAGACCCAGTACTTC
TRBJ1-2	.	14	TRBV6-5	TRBD1	CASRITGAAYGYTF	TGTGCCAGCAGGATTACAGGGGCTGCCTATGGCTACACCTTC
TRBJ1-4	.	19	TRBV4-1	TRBD1	CASSQDLRTGASANEKLFF	TGCGCCAGCAGCCAAGATCTGAGGACAGGGGCTTCAGCTAATGAAAAACTGTTTTTT
TRBJ1-1	.	15	TRBV14	TRBD1	CASSQVWGGGHEAFF	TGTGCCAGCAGCCAAGTCTGGGGAGGGGGCCATGAAGCTTTCTTT
TRBJ1-2	once	13	TRBV5-1	.	CASSLEGSGGYTF	TGCGCCAGCAGCTTGGAGGGGAGCGGTGGCTACACCTTC
TRBJ1-4	.	16	TRBV6-6	TRBD1	CASSPLQGTENEKLFF	TGTGCCAGCAGTCCCCTCCAAGGGACAGAAAATGAAAAACTGTTTTTT
TRBJ2-5	.	15	TRBV4-1	TRBD2	CASSQLAGPQETQYF	TGCGCCAGCAGCCAACTAGCGGGGCCACAAGAGACCCAGTACTTC
TRBJ1-5	few	13	TRBV7-8	.	CASSLTDTQPQHF	TGTGCCAGCAGCTTGACAGATACCCAGCCCCAGCATTTT
TRBJ1-2	.	14	TRBV6-5	.	CASSYGQENYGYTF	TGTGCCAGCAGTTACGGGCAGGAGAACTATGGCTACACCTTC
TRBJ2-3	.	12	TRBV7-2	.	CASTDRGDTQYF	TGTGCCAGCACCGATCGTGGGGATACGCAGTATTTT
TRBJ2-1	.	15	TRBV28	.	CASRGRQSSYNEQFF	TGTGCCAGCAGGGGAAGACAGAGCTCCTACAATGAGCAGTTCTTC
TRBJ2-3	.	16	TRBV7-9	TRBD2	CASSLGIAGVTDTQYF	TGTGCCAGCAGCTTAGGGATAGCGGGGGTCACAGATACGCAGTATTTT
TRBJ2-5	.	13	TRBV5-1	TRBD2	CASSLSSGGSQYF	TGCGCCAGCAGCTTGTCTAGCGGGGGGTCCCAGTACTTC
TRBJ1-1	.	13	TRBV5-1	.	CASSLVSDTEAFF	TGCGCCAGCAGCTTGGTGAGCGACACTGAAGCTTTCTTT
TRBJ1-5	.	13	TRBV20-1	TRBD1	CSASGTGDQPQHF	TGCAGTGCTAGTGGGACAGGGGATCAGCCCCAGCATTTT
TRBJ2-5	.	14	TRBV9	.	CASSLEGGLETQYF	TGTGCCAGCAGCTTGGAGGGTGGGCTGGAGACCCAGTACTTC
TRBJ1-5	.	17	TRBV18	.	CASSLFHSLRDIQPQHF	TGTGCCAGCTCCCTATTCCACAGCCTGCGGGATATTCAGCCCCAGCATTTT
TRBJ2-6	.	16	TRBV30	.	CAWTPLGVSGANVLTF	TGTGCCTGGACTCCACTCGGGGTCTCTGGGGCCAACGTCCTGACTTTC
TRBJ2-7	.	13	TRBV6-1	.	CASSEFYSYEQYF	TGTGCCAGCAGTGAATTTTACAGCTACGAGCAGTACTTC
TRBJ2-2	.	14	TRBV6-5	.	CASRTGFRTGELFF	TGTGCCAGCAGAACAGGATTCCGAACCGGGGAGCTGTTTTTT
TRBJ1-2	.	13	TRBV20-1	.	CSASPGGDYGYTF	TGCAGTGCTAGTCCCGGAGGAGACTATGGCTACACCTTC
TRBJ2-2	.	17	TRBV7-9	.	CASSLVLWTENTGELFF	TGTGCCAGCAGCTTAGTCTTGTGGACCGAGAACACCGGGGAGCTGTTTTTT
TRBJ1-1	.	14	TRBV9	.	CASSVEGGNTEAFF	TGTGCCAGCAGCGTAGAAGGGGGGAACACTGAAGCTTTCTTT
TRBJ2-7	once	12	TRBV25-1	.	CASSEIPYEQYF	TGTGCCAGCAGTGAAATCCCCTACGAGCAGTACTTC
TRBJ1-4	.	14	TRBV7-9	.	CASSLSRGNEKLFF	TGTGCCAGCAGCTTATCTCGGGGTAATGAAAAACTGTTTTTT
TRBJ1-1	.	12	TRBV6-5	.	CASSGRNTEAFF	TGTGCCAGCAGCGGTAGGAACACTGAAGCTTTCTTT
TRBJ2-7	.	14	TRBV28	TRBD2	CASRTGTSVYEQYF	TGTGCCAGCAGGACCGGGACTAGTGTTTACGAGCAGTACTTC
TRBJ2-1	.	14	TRBV27	.	CASSLSGGQNEQFF	TGTGCCAGCAGTTTATCCGGGGGGCAAAATGAGCAGTTCTTC
TRBJ2-6	.	13	TRBV12-3/TRBV12-4	.	CASIPPGANVLTF	TGTGCCAGCATCCCCCCCGGGGCCAACGTCCTGACTTTC
TRBJ2-2	.	16	TRBV18	.	CASSPPSGGGTGELFF	TGTGCCAGCTCACCACCCTCCGGGGGTGGCACCGGGGAGCTGTTTTTT
TRBJ2-2	.	12	TRBV7-9	.	CASSSTDGELFF	TGTGCCAGCAGCTCGACGGACGGGGAGCTGTTTTTT
TRBJ2-1	.	17	TRBV11-3	TRBD1	CASSLSWGQGLYNEQFF	TGTGCCAGCAGCTTAAGTTGGGGACAGGGGTTGTACAATGAGCAGTTCTTC
TRBJ1-1	.	13	TRBV5-1	.	CASSFSENTEAFF	TGCGCCAGCAGCTTTTCAGAAAACACTGAAGCTTTCTTT
TRBJ1-3	.	12	TRBV6-5	.	CASSPPGDTIYF	TGTGCCAGCAGCCCCCCCGGGGACACCATATATTTT
TRBJ2-4	.	16	TRBV4-2	.	CASSHQGGDAKNIQYF	TGTGCCAGCAGCCACCAGGGGGGGGACGCCAAAAACATTCAGTACTTC
TRBJ1-1	.	13	TRBV6-5	.	CASLKSQVTEAFF	TGTGCCAGTTTGAAGAGTCAAGTCACTGAAGCTTTCTTT
TRBJ2-2	once	12	TRBV27	.	CASSLPTGELFF	TGTGCCAGCAGCCTTCCCACCGGGGAGCTGTTTTTT